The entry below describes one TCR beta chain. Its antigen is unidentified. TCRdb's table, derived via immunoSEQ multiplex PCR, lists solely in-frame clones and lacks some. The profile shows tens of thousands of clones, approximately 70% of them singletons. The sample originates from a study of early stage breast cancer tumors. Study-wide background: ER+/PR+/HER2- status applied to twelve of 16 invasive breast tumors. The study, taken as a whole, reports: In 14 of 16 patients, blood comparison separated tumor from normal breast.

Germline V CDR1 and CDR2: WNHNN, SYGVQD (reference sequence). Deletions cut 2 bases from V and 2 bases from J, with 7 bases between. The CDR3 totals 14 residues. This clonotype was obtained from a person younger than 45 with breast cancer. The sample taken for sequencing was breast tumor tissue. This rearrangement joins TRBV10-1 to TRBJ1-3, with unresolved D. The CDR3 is CASSEGRAGNTIYF. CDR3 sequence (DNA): TGCGCCAGCAGTGAGGGGAGGGCTGGAAACACCATATATTTT.